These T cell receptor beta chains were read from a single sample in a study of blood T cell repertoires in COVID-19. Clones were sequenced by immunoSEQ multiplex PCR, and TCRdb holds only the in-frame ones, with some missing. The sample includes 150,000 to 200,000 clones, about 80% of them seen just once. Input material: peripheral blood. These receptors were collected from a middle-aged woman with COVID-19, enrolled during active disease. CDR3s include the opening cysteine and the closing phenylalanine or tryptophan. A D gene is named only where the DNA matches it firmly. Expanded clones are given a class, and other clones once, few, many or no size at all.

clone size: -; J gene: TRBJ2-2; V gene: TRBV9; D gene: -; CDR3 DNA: TGTGCCAGCAGCGTGAGGGCAGGGGGAGGACGGACCGGGGAGCTGTTTTTT; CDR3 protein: CASSVRAGGGRTGELFF
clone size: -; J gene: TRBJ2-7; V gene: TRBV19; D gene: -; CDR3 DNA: TGTGCCAGTAGTCCCCTAGCTAGCGCCATGATCTCCTACGAGCAGTACTTC; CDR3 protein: CASSPLASAMISYEQYF
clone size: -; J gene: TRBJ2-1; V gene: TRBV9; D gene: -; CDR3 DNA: TGTGCCAGCAGCGTAGGGACAACCCCCACGGAGCAGTTCTTC; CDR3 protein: CASSVGTTPTEQFF
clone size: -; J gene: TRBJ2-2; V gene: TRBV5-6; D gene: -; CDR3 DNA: TGTGCCAGCAGCTCTAACCTAAACACCGGGGAGCTGTTTTTT; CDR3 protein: CASSSNLNTGELFF
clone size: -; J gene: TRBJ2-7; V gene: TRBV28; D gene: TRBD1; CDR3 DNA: TGTGCCAGCAGTATCCTCGGACAGGGCTACGAGCAGTACTTC; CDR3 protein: CASSILGQGYEQYF
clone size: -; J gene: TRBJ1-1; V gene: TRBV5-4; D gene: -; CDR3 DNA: TGTGCCAGCAAGCCGGCTGGGGGGGACACTGAAGCTTTCTTT; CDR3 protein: CASKPAGGDTEAFF
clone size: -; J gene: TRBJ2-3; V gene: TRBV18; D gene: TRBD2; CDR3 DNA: TGTGCCAGCTCACCCCCCCGCAGCGGGGGCACAGATACGCAGTATTTT; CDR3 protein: CASSPPRSGGTDTQYF
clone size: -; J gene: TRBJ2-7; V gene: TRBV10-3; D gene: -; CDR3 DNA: TGTGCCATCAGTGTAGGGGGTCCTTCCTACGAGCAGTACTTC; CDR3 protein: CAISVGGPSYEQYF
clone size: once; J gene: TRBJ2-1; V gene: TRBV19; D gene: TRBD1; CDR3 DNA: TGTGCCAGTAGTATTGGCGACAGGGGACAGTGGTACAATGAGCAGTTCTTC; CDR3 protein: CASSIGDRGQWYNEQFF
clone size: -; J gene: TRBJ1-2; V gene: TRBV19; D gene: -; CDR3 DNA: TGTGCCAGTACCTCTTGGGGAGAGTATGGCTACACCTTC; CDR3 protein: CASTSWGEYGYTF
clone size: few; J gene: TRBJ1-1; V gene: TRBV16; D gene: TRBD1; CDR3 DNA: TGTGCCAGCAGATGGACAGGGGGCACTGAAGCTTTCTTT; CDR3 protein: CASRWTGGTEAFF
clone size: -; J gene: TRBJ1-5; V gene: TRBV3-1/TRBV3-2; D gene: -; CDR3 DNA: TGTGCCAGCAGCCAAACAGGAAATCAGCCCCAGCATTTT; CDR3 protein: CASSQTGNQPQHF
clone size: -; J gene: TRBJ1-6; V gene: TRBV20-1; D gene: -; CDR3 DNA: TGCAGTGCTGGTCAGGGAAATCTCCACTTT; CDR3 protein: CSAGQGNLHF
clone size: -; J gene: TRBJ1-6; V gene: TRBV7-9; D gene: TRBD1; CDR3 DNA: TGTGCCAGCAGGCCGGGACAGGGGAGGAGTTCACCCCTCCACTTT; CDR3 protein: CASRPGQGRSSPLHF
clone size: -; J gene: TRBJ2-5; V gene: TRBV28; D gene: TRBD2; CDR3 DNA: TGTGCCAGCAGTCGTAGCGGGAACCAAGAGACCCAGTACTTC; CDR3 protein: CASSRSGNQETQYF
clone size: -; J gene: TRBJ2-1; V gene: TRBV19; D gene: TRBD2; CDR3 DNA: TGTGCCAGTAGTATAACCCGGGGGACTAGCGGGAGGGCCGCTGAGCAGTTCTTC; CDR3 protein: CASSITRGTSGRAAEQFF
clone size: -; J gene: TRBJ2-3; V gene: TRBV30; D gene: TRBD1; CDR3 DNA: TGTGCCTGGAGTACAGGACAGGGCCTTTCCACAGATACGCAGTATTTT; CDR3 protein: CAWSTGQGLSTDTQYF
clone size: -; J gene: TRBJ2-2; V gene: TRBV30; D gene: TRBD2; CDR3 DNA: TGTGCCTGGAGTGGGACTAGCGGACACACCGGGGAGCTGTTTTTT; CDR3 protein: CAWSGTSGHTGELFF
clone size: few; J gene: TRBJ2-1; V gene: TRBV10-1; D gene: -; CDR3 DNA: TGCGCCAGCAGTGATCATCATAGCGGATCCTACAATGAGCAGTTCTTC; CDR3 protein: CASSDHHSGSYNEQFF
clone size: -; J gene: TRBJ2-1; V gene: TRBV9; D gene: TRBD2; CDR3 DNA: TGTGCCAGCAGCGTAGCGGGACTAGCGGTGTTCAATGAGCAGTTCTTC; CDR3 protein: CASSVAGLAVFNEQFF
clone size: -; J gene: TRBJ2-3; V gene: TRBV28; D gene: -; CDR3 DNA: TGTGCCAGCAGTCCAGACCGGGGGTATGGTGATACGCAGTATTTT; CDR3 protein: CASSPDRGYGDTQYF
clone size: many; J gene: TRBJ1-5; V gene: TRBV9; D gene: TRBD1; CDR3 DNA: TGTGCCAGCAGCGAGGGGGCCAGCAATCAGCCCCAGCATTTT; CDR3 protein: CASSEGASNQPQHF
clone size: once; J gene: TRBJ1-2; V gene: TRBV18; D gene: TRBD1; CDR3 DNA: TGTGCCAGCTCAGCGACAGGGGGGGACGGCTACACCTTC; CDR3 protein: CASSATGGDGYTF
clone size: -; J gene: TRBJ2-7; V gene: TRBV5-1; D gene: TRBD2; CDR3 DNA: TGCGCCAGCAGCTATGGACTAGCGGGAGGATTGCACGAGCAGTACTTC; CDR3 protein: CASSYGLAGGLHEQYF
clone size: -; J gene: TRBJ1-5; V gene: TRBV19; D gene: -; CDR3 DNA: TGTGCCAGCCGGGTAGGGGTGAATAGCAATCAGCCCCAGCATTTT; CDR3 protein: CASRVGVNSNQPQHF
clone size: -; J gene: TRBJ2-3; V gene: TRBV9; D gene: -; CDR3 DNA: TGTGCCAGCAGCCCCACTGTGGGGGCGAGCACAGATACGCAGTATTTT; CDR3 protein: CASSPTVGASTDTQYF
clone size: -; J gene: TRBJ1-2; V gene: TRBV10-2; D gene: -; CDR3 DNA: TGCGCCAGCAGTGAAGAAGACAGATCTGGCTACACCTTC; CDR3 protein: CASSEEDRSGYTF
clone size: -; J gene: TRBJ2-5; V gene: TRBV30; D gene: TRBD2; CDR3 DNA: TGTGCCTGGAGTGGGTCGACTAGCGGGGGAGAGACCCAGTACTTC; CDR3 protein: CAWSGSTSGGETQYF
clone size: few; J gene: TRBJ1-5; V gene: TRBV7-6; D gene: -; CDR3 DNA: TGTGCCAGCAGTCTACAAGCAGGGAGCAATCAGCCCCAGCATTTT; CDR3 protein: CASSLQAGSNQPQHF
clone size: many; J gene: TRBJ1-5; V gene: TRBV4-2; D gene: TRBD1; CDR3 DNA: TGTGCCAGCAGCCACGATAGGACAGGGGGCAATCAGCCCCAGCATTTT; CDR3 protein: CASSHDRTGGNQPQHF
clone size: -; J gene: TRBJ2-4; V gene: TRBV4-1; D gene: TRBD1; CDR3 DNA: TGCGCCAGCAGCCAAGTTGTAGACAGGGGGCGGTCCAAAAACATTCAGTACTTC; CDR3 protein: CASSQVVDRGRSKNIQYF
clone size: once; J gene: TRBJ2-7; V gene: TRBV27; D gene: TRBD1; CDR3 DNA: TGTGCCAGCAGTTCGGGACAGTTAGCCTTTTTGGAGCAGTACTTC; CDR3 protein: CASSSGQLAFLEQYF
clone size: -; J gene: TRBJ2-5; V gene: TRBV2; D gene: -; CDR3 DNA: TGTGCCAGCGGTCCACCATTCCCGGAAGAGACCCAGTACTTC; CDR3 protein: CASGPPFPEETQYF
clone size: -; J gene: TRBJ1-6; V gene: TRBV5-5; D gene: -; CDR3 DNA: TGTGCCAGCAGCTCATCAGGAAACTCCTATAATTCACCCCTCCACTTT; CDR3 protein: CASSSSGNSYNSPLHF
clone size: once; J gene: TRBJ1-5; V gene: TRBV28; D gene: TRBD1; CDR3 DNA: TGTGCCAGCAGGGGACAGCTGAATCAGCCCCAGCATTTT; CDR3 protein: CASRGQLNQPQHF
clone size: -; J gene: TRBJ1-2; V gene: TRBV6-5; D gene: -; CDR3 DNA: TGTGCCAGCAGTCGTATACAAACAGCCGCTGATGGCTACACCTTC; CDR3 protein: CASSRIQTAADGYTF
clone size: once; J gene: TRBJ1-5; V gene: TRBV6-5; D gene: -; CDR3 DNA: TGTGCCAGCACCCCGGCGAGGGTCGGAGGTCAGCCCCAGCATTTT; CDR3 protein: CASTPARVGGQPQHF
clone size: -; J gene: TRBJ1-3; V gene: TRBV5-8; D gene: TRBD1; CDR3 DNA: TGTGCCAGCAGCTTGGTGGGACAGGGAATTGGAAACACCATATATTTT; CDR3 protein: CASSLVGQGIGNTIYF
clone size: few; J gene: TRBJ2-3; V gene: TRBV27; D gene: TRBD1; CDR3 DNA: TGTGCCAGCAGTTTTAGTCCGTCGGACAGGGGTACAGATACGCAGTATTTT; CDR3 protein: CASSFSPSDRGTDTQYF
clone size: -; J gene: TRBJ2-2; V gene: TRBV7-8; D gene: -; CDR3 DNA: TGTGCCTCACGGCAGACCGGGACCGGGGAGCTGTTTTTT; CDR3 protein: CASRQTGTGELFF
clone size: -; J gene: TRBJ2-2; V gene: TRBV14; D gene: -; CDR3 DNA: TGTGCCACACACCCCGGAGGCACCGGGGAGCTGTTTTTT; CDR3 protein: CATHPGGTGELFF
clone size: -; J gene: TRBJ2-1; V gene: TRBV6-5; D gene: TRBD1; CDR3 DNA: TGTGCCAGCAGGACGGACAGGGGCCACTACAATGAGCAGTTCTTC; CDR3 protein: CASRTDRGHYNEQFF
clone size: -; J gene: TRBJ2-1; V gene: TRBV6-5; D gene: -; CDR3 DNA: TGTGCCACCTCCTACGGGGTCGGATCCTACAATGAGCAGTTCTTC; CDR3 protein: CATSYGVGSYNEQFF
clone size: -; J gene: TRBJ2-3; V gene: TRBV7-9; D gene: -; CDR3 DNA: TGTGCCAGCAGCTTAACTGGGGCGGATACGCAGTATTTT; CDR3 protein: CASSLTGADTQYF
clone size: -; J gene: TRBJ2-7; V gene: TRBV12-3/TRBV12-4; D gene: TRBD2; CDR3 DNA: TGTGCCAGCAGTCGACTAGCGGGAGGTGTCGAGTACTTC; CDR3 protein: CASSRLAGGVEYF
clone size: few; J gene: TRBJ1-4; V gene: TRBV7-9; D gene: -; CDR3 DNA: TGTGCCAGCAGCTTAGTTGGGACAAGCGAAAAACTGTTTTTT; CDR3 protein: CASSLVGTSEKLFF
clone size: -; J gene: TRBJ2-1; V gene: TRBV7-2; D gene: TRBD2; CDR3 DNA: TGTGCCAGCAGCTTAGAGCGGGGGACCTACAATGAGCAGTTCTTC; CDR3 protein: CASSLERGTYNEQFF
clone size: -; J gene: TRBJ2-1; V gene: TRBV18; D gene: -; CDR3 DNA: TGTGCCAGCTCACCCGCCGGACCCAACAGGTCCTACAATGAGCAGTTCTTC; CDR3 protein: CASSPAGPNRSYNEQFF
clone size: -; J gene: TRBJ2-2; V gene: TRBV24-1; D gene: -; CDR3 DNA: TGTGCCGTAGGTTCCAGGGGCGGAGGCACCGGGGAGCTGTTTTTT; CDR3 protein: CAVGSRGGGTGELFF
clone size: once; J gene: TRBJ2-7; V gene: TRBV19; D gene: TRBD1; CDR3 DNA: TGTGCCAGTAGAGAAGCCGGGACAGGACACTACGAGCAGTACTTC; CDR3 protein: CASREAGTGHYEQYF
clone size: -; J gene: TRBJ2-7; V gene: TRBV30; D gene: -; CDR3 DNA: TGTGCCTGGAGTGTTCTATCTTCCTACGAGCAGTACTTC; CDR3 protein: CAWSVLSSYEQYF
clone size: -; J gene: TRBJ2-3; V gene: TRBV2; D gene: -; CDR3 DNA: TGTGCCAGCAGTAAGGGACTGCCGCCAGTTACGCAGTATTTT; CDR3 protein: CASSKGLPPVTQYF
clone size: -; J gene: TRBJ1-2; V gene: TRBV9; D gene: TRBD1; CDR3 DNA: TGTGCCAGCAGCGGGGACAGGTCCTACTATGGCTACACCTTC; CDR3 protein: CASSGDRSYYGYTF